The clone carrying this T cell receptor beta chain was seen a handful of times. The source of the sample is a study of coeliac disease. CDR3 length: 16 amino acids. Germline-derived CDR1 and CDR2 are SGHAT and FQNNGV. V dropped 6 bases and J dropped 0; count of bases not matched to a gene: 10. The data were produced by immunoSEQ multiplex PCR, yet TCRdb's version contains in-frame clones alone and is incomplete. The sample consists of 700 to 850 clones, 64% of them appearing once. The chain has TRBV11-2 and TRBJ2-5; 7 positions agree with TRBD1. The TCR sequence derives from a man aged 80 or over without celiac disease. The sequenced material came from intraepithelial lymphocytes from the gut. CDR3 sequence reads: CASSSFSQGYQETQYF. CDR3 DNA sequence: TGTGCCAGCAGTTCCTTCTCACAGGGGTACCAAGAGACCCAGTACTTC.